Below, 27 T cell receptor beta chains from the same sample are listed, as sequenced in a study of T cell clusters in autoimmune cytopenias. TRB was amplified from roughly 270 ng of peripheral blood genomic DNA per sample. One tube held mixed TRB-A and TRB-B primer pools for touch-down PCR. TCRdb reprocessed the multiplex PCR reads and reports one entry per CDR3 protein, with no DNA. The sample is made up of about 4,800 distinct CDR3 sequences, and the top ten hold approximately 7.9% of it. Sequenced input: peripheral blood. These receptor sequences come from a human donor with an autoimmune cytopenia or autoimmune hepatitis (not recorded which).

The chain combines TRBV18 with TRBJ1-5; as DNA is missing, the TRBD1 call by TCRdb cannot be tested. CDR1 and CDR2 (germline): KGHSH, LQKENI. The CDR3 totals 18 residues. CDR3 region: CASSPTHDPRRGHQPQHF. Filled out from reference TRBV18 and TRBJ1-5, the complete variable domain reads NAGVMQNPRHLVRRRGQEARLRCSPMKGHSHVYWYRQLPEEGLKFMVYLQKENIIDESGMPKERFSAEFPKEGPSILRIQQVVRGDSAAYFCASSPTHDPRRGHQPQHFGDGTRLSIL.

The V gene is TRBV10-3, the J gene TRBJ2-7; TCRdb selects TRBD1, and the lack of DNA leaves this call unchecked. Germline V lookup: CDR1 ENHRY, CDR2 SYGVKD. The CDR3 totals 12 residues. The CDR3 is CAISDPPGPQYF.

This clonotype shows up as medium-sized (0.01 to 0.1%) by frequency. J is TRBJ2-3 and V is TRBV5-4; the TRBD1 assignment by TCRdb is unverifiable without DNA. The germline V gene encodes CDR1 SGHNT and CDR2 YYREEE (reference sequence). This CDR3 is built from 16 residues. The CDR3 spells CASSLRDRGSTDTQYF.

This chain's CDR3 is CAWSVPQIELGGKQFF. The V gene is TRBV30, the J gene TRBJ2-1; as DNA is missing, the TRBD2 call by TCRdb cannot be tested. This CDR3 has 16 residues. The germline V gene encodes CDR1 GTSNPN and CDR2 SVGIG (reference sequence).

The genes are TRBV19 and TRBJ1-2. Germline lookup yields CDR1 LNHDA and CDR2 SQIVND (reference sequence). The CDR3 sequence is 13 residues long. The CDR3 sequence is CASSIQGLEGYTF.

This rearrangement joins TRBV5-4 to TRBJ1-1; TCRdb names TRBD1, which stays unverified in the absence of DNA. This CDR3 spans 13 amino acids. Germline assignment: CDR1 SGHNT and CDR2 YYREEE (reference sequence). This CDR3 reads CASSLTPGTEAFF.

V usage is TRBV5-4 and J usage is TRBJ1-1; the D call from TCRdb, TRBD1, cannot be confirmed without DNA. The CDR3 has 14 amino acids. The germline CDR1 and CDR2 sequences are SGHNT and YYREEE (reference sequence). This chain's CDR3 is CASSLGQPNTEAFF.

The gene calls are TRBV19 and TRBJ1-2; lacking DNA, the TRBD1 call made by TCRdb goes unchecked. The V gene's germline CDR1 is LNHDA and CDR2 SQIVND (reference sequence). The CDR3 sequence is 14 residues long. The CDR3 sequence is CASSMQGGVYGYTF. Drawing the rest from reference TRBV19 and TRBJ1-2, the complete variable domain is DGGITQSPKYLFRKEGQNVTLSCEQNLNHDAMYWYRQDPGQGLRLIYYSQIVNDFQKGDIAEGYSVSREKKESFPLTVTSAQKNPTAFYLCASSMQGGVYGYTFGSGTRLTVV.

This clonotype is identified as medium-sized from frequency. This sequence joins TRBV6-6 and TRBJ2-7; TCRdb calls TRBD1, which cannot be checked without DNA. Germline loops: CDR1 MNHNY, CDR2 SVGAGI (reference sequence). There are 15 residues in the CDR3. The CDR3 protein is CASSYPGTGSYEQYF.

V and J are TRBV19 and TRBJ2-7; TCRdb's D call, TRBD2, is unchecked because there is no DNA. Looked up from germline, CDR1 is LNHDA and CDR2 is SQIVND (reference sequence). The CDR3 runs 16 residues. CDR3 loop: CASSIGDSQSSYKQYF.

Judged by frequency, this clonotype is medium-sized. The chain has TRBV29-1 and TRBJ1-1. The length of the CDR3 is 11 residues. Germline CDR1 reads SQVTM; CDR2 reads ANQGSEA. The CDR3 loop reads CSLRRNTEAFF.

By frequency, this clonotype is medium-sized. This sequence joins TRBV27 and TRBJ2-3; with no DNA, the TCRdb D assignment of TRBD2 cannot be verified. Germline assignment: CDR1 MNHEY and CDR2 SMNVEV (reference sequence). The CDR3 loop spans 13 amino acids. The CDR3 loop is CASGGFGTDTQYF.

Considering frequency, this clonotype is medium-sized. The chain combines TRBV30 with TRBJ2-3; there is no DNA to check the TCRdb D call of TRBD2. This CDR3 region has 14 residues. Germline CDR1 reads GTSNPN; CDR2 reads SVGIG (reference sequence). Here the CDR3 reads CAWSVLGGGDTQYF.

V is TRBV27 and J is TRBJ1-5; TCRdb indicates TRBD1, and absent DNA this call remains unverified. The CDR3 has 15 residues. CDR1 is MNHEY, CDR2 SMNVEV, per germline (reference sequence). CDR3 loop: CASRLRDRPQRPQHF.

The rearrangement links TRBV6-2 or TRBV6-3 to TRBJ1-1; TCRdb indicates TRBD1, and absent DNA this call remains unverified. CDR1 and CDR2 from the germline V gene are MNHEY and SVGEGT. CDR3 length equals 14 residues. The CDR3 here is CATSDAGRNTEAFF.

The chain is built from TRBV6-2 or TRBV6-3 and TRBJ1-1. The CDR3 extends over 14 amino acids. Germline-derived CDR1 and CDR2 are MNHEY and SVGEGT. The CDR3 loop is CASSYRRLDTEAFF.

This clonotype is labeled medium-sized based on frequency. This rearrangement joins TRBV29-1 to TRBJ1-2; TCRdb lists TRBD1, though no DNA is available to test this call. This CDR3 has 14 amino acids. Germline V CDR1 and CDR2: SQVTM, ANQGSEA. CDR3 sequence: CSVEEQGARYGYTF.

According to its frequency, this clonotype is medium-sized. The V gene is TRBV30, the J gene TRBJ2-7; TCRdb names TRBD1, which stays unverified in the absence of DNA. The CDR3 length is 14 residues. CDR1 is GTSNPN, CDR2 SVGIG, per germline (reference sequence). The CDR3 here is CAWSQDGAAYEQYF.

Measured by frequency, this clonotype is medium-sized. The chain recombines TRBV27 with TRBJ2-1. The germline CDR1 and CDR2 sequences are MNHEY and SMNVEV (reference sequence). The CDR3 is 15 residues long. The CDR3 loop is CASSLSGRADNEQFF.

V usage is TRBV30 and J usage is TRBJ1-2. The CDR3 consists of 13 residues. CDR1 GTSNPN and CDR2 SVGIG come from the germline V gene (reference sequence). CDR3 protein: CAWSVGYTRGYTF.

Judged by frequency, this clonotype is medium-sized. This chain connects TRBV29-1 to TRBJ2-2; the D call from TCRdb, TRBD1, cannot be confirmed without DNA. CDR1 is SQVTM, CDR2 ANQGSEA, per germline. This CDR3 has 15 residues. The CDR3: CSVKNPGQGVGELFF.

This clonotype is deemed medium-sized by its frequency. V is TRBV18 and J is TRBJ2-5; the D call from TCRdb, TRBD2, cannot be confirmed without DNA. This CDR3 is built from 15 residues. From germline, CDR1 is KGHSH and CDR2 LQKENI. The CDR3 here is CASSPAGFGRETQYF.

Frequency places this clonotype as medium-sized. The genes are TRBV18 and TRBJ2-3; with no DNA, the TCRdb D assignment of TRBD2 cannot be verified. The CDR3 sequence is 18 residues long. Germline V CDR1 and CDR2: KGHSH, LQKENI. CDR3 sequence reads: CASSPIPLREGSTDTQYF.

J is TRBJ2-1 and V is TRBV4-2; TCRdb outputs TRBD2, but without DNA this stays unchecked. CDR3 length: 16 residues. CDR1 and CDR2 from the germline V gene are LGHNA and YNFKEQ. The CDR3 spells CASSQVLAGGNNEQFF.

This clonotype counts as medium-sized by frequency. The CDR3 is CSPPGETYGYTF. The rearrangement uses TRBV29-1 and TRBJ1-2; absent DNA, TCRdb's TRBD1 call cannot be checked. This CDR3 region has 12 residues. Germline CDR1 SQVTM, CDR2 ANQGSEA.

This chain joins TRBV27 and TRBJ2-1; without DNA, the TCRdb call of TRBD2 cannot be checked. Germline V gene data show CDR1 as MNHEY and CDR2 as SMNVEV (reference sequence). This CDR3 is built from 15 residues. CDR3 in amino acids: CASSFRAGNYNEQFF.

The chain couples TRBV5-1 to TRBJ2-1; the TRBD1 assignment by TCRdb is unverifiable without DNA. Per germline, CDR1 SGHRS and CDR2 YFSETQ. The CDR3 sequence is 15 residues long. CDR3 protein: CASSSATGNYNEQFF.